These 17 T cell receptor beta chains came from one sample sequenced in a study of blood T cell repertoires in COVID-19. Clones were read by immunoSEQ multiplex PCR, and TCRdb kept only the in-frame ones, dropping some. Of a few hundred thousand clones listed, more than 75% are singletons. The sample consisted of PBMCs or T cells enriched from blood (not recorded which). Source of these receptors: a woman in her thirties or forties who had recovered from COVID-19.

In its sample, this clone was seen once. The chain employs TRBV7-2 and TRBJ1-4, with TRBD1 matching 7 bases. Germline CDR1 and CDR2: SGHTA and FQGNSA. This CDR3 spans 17 amino acids. With V trimmed by 4 bases and J by 5 bases, 13 bases remained unmatched. CDR3 bases: TGTGCCAGCAGCTCGAGGACAGGAGGGGGCATCAATGAAAAACTGTTTTTT. Protein sequence: CASSSRTGGGINEKLFF.

The chain links TRBV12-5 to TRBJ2-3; D gene uncertain. V lost 1 base and J lost 3, with 11 bases in between. CDR1 LGHNT and CDR2 FRNRAP come from the germline V gene. The CDR3 consists of 15 residues. As DNA, the CDR3 is TGTGCTAGTGGTTTGGCCTTAACCGAGACAGATACGCAGTATTTT. Its protein is CASGLALTETDTQYF.

The chain couples TRBV25-1 to TRBJ2-2; tentative D call: TRBD1 (6 bases). Trimming shortened V by 4 bases and J by 6 bases, and 9 bases separated the two germline ends. The CDR3 runs to 13 residues. CDR1 MGHDK and CDR2 SYGVNS come from the germline V gene. In nucleotides, the CDR3 is TGTGCCAGCAGTGTACGACAGGCCGGGGAGCTGTTTTTT. This encodes CASSVRQAGELFF.

Here the CDR3 DNA reads TGTGCCAGCAGTACAGGAATCTATGGCTACACCTTC. Translation: CASSTGIYGYTF. The rearrangement links TRBV6-5 to TRBJ1-2; a possible D gene is TRBD1 (5 bases). This CDR3 comprises 12 residues. Looked up from germline, CDR1 is MNHEY and CDR2 is SVGAGI. The ends were cut back, 5 bases at V and 4 bases at J, with 8 bases in the middle.

The chain has TRBV2 and TRBJ2-7; 7 bases agree with TRBD1. The V segment lost 4 bases and the J segment 0 bases; nucleotides outside the gene matches: 3. CDR1 and CDR2 from the germline V gene are SNHLY and FYNNEI. CDR3 size: 14 residues. For the CDR3, the DNA is TGTGCCAGCAGTGGGGACAGAAGCTCCTACGAGCAGTACTTC. Residues: CASSGDRSSYEQYF.

The chain recombines TRBV7-2 with TRBJ1-2; unclear D gene. The CDR3 is 13 amino acids. V dropped 2 bases and J dropped 2 bases, with 6 bases sitting between them. Germline V CDR1 and CDR2: SGHTA, FQGNSA. The CDR3 region is CASSLNENYGYTF. In DNA form, the CDR3 reads TGTGCCAGCAGCTTAAACGAGAACTATGGCTACACCTTC.

The rearrangement joins TRBV11-2 to TRBJ2-7; TRBD2 matches 11 bases. Germline V gene data show CDR1 as SGHAT and CDR2 as FQNNGV. With 2 bases clipped from V and 4 bases from J, the junction kept 10 bases outside the gene matches. This CDR3 spans 17 amino acids. Here the CDR3 DNA reads TGTGCCAGCAGCTTAAATCTGGGGACTAGCGGTTCTTACGAGCAGTACTTC. This codes for CASSLNLGTSGSYEQYF.

J is TRBJ2-7 and V is TRBV9; perhaps TRBD1 as D (6 bases). Trimming took 0 bases from V and 5 from J, leaving 12 bases between them. The CDR3 is made up of 14 amino acids. Germline V gives CDR1 SGDLS, CDR2 YYNGEE. The CDR3 is CASSVEGQTDEQYF. The CDR3 DNA is TGTGCCAGCAGCGTAGAAGGACAGACGGACGAGCAGTACTTC.

This chain joins TRBV7-2 and TRBJ2-3; perhaps TRBD2 as D (5 bases). Germline V gives CDR1 SGHTA, CDR2 FQGNSA. The CDR3 has 18 residues. Between the trimmed V and J ends, which lost 2 bases and 0 bases, there was a span of 18 bases. The CDR3 spells CASSLFGVELSSTDTQYF. The DNA for the CDR3 is TGTGCCAGCAGCTTATTCGGGGTCGAGTTATCTAGCACAGATACGCAGTATTTT.

This clone was counted a single time. The chain employs TRBV5-1 and TRBJ2-4; TRBD1 agrees at 8 bases. This CDR3 spans 14 amino acids. Germline lookup yields CDR1 SGHRS and CDR2 YFSETQ. Unmatched junction bases numbered 6, after V lost 4 bases and J lost 6 bases. The CDR3: CASSPDRGRNIQYF. The DNA of the CDR3 is TGCGCCAGCAGCCCAGACAGGGGACGAAACATTCAGTACTTC.

In the case of this clone: Distinct nucleotide sequences in the sample also encode this CDR3. The J gene is TRBJ1-1, the V gene TRBV19, with D perhaps matching TRBD1 (5 bases). The CDR3 sequence is 13 residues long. Per the germline V gene, CDR1 is LNHDA and CDR2 is SQIVND (reference sequence). V gave up 3 bases and J gave up 5 bases, with 10 bases separating them. As DNA, the CDR3 is TGTGCCAGTAGTATTCAGGGCGCGACTGAAGCTTTCTTT. It encodes CASSIQGATEAFF.

The chain carries TRBV19 and TRBJ1-2, with TRBD1 matching over 9 bases. The CDR3 has 13 amino acids. V shed 5 bases, J shed 4 bases, and the junction held 2 bases outside the gene matches. Germline CDR1 is LNHDA and CDR2 is SQIVND (reference sequence). CDR3 sequence: CASSQDRGYGYTF. Here the CDR3 DNA reads TGTGCCAGTAGTCAGGACAGGGGCTATGGCTACACCTTC.

CDR3 amino acids: CASTGQYQETQYF. CDR3 coding DNA: TGTGCCAGCACCGGACAGTACCAAGAGACCCAGTACTTC. The chain recombines TRBV25-1 with TRBJ2-5; TRBD1 might be the D (6 bases). Trimming left V 7 bases short and J 0 bases short, with 9 bases between. The CDR3 has 13 amino acids. CDR1 and CDR2 (germline): MGHDK, SYGVNS.

Comments on this clone: This same CDR3 is encoded by further DNA sequences in the sample. This chain links TRBV12-3 or TRBV12-4 with TRBJ2-1; D uncertain. V was cut by 1 base and J by 6 bases, with 4 bases left in between. The CDR3 spans 12 residues. The CDR3 region is CASSLGANEQFF. In DNA, the CDR3 is TGTGCCAGCAGTTTAGGGGCCAATGAGCAGTTCTTC.

This clone came up once. The chain couples TRBV13 to TRBJ2-5, with 10 bases matching TRBD1. The CDR3 consists of 15 residues. The junction had 7 bases not matched to a gene; V was cut back by 5 bases and J by 4 bases. Germline-derived CDR1 and CDR2 are PRHDT and FYEKMQ (reference sequence). CDR3 in DNA: TGTGCCAGCAGCGCACGGACAGGGGGTCGAGAGACCCAGTACTTC. This sequence encodes CASSARTGGRETQYF.

This chain connects TRBV4-1 to TRBJ1-5; D unclear. Germline CDR1 and CDR2: MGHRA and YSYEKL. The V end lost 0 bases, the J end lost 2 bases, and 11 bases lay between the germline ends. This CDR3 is 16 amino acids long. For the CDR3, the DNA is TGCGCCAGCAGCCAAGATCGGGCGGGTGGCAATCAGCCCCAGCATTTT. It specifies CASSQDRAGGNQPQHF.

The rearrangement joins TRBV29-1 to TRBJ2-1, with TRBD2 matching over 9 bases. Germline assignment: CDR1 SQVTM and CDR2 ANQGSEA. Unmatched junction bases numbered 27, after V lost 8 bases and J lost 7 bases. This CDR3 has 19 residues. This CDR3 reads CSFIYDPDPLAGKRNEQFF. The CDR3 nucleotides are TGCAGCTTCATTTATGACCCAGACCCCCTAGCGGGAAAAAGGAATGAGCAGTTCTTC.